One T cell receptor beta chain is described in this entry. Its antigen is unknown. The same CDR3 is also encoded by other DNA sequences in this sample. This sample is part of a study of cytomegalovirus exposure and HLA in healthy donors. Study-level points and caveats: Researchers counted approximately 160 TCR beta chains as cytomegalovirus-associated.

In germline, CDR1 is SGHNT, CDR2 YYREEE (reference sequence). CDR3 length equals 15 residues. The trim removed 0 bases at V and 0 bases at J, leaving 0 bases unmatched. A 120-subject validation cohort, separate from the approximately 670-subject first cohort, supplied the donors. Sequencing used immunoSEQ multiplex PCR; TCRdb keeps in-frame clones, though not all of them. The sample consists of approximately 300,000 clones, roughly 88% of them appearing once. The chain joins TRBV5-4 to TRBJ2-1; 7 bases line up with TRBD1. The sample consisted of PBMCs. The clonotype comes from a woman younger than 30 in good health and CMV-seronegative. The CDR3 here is CASSLDRGSYNEQFF. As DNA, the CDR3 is TGTGCCAGCAGCTTGGACAGGGGCTCCTACAATGAGCAGTTCTTC.